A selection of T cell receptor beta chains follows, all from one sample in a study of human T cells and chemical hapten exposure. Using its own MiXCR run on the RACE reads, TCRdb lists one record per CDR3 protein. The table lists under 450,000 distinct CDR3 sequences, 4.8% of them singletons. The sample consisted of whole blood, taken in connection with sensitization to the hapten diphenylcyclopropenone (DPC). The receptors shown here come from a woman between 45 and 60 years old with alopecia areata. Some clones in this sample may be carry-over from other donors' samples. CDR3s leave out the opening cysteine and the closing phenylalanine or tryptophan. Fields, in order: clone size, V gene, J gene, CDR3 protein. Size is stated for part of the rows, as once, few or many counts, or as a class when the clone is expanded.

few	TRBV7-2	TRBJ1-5	ASSLSFRTGVGNQPQH
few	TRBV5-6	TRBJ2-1	ASSYRTGLGDNEQF
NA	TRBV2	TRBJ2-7	ASGGNYEQY
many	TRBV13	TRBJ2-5	ASSSGTGEETQY
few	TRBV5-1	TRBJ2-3	ASSSQGLQTDTQY
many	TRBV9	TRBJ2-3	ASSVTGGTGSKDTQY
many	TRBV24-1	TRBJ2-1	ATSDRAVLQNEQF
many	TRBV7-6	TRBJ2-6	ASSLESSGANVLT
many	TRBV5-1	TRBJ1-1	ASSLAWTGGVRNTEAF
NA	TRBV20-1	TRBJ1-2	SARFGGSYGYT
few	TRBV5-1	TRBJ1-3	ASSTQGNGNTIY
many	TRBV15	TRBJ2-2	ATSRYPRTGASAGELF
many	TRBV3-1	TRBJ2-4	ASSPLFRTGGNIQY
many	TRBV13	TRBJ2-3	ASHLRAGGKDTQY
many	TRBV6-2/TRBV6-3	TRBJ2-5	ASRTPPETQY
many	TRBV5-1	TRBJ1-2	ASSSDRGVASGYT
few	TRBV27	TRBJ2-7	ASSLIAGPEYEQY
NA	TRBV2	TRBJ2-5	AISEGRTLGGGETQY
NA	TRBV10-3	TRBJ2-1	AVAGTSGNEQF
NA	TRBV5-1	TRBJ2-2	ASSSSPGQRTGELF
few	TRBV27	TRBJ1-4	ASRIPRGKLF
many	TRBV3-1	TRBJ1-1	ASSSPVPRAGEAF
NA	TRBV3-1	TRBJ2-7	ASSRTLPGEGPGEQY
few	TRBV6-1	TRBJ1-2	ASRAGTGANYGYT
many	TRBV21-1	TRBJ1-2	ASSKGFRDSYGYT
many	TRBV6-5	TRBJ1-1	ASIAEWDTEAF
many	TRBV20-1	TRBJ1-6	SAPIGQYPLSSYNSPLH
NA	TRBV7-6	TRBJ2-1	ASSPRGLAGANEQF
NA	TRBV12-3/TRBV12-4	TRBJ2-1	ASSTPLAGARNSYNEQF
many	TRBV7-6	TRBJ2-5	ASSPRDFAGETQY
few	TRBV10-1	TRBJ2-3	ASSSAGATDTQY
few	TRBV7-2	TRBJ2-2	ASSWDTNTGELF
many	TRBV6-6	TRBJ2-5	ASWSSGGQETQY
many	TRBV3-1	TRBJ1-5	ASSHPKRGCNQPQH
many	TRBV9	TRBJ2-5	ASSALTGGGETQY
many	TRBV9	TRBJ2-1	ASSVAERTWASEQF
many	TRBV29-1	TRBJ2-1	SVEGNDRGQF
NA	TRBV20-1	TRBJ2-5	SASRLAGGYQETQY
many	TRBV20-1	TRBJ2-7	SASQGSEQY
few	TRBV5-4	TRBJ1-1	ASSPRGEPTEAF
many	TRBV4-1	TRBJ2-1	ASSPPPGQGAWNEQF
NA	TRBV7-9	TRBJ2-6	ASTLYGGISGANVLT
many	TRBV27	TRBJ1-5	ASSPDRASNQPQH
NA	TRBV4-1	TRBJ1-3	ASSQDLPGAGNTIY
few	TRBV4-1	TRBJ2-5	ASSQEIAGLETQY
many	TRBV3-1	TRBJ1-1	ASSLSGTADTEAF
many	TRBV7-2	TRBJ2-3	ASSLRLAGGFTDTQY
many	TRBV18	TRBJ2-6	ASSPQGTPGANVLT
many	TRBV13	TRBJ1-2	ASSLGRVRGYT